This entry lists 25 T cell receptor beta chains sequenced from one sample in a study of CD8 T cells in ankylosing spondylitis. TCRdb re-called the 5' RACE reads through MiXCR, storing one row per CDR3 protein. The sample comprises around 130,000 distinct CDR3 sequences, approximately 9.7% of which are singletons, and approximately 3.3% rests with the top ten. Sequencing input: blood, either unsorted or a sorted T cell fraction (not recorded which). These receptors were collected from a male donor with ankylosing spondylitis or in good health (not recorded which).

This clonotype was observed a handful of times. This rearrangement joins TRBV27 to TRBJ2-1; either TRBD1 or TRBD2 may supply D (5 bases each). The germline V gene has CDR1 MNHEY and CDR2 SMNVEV (reference sequence). The V end lost 6 bases, the J end lost 4 bases, and 13 bases lay between the germline ends. The CDR3 runs to 14 residues. CDR3 protein: CASSHLGVYNEQFF. The DNA of the CDR3 is TGTGCCAGCAGCCACCTGGGGGTTTACAATGAGCAGTTCTTC.

This clonotype was seen ten or more times. This chain connects TRBV9 to TRBJ2-2; 11 bases are a match to TRBD1. V shed 3 bases, J shed 7 bases, and the junction held 2 bases outside the gene matches. The CDR3 spans 14 residues. From germline, CDR1 is SGDLS and CDR2 YYNGEE. The CDR3 DNA follows: TGTGCCAGCAGCGCGGGACAGGGGGACGGGGAGCTGTTTTTT. Its translation: CASSAGQGDGELFF.

Ten or more counts support this clonotype. The chain joins TRBV7-9 to TRBJ2-3; D not resolved. Germline CDR1 and CDR2: SEHNR and FQNEAQ (reference sequence). There are 15 residues in the CDR3. Trimming removed 5 bases at V and 3 bases at J, with 15 bases between. The CDR3 loop reads CASSLFSLGTDTQYF. CDR3 in DNA: TGTGCCAGCAGCCTTTTCTCGCTCGGGACAGATACGCAGTATTTT. Supplemented by reference TRBV7-9 and TRBJ2-3, the full variable domain reads DTGVSQNPRHKITKRGQNVTFRCDPISEHNRLYWYRQTLGQGPEFLTYFQNEAQLEKSRLLSDRFSAERPKGSFSTLEIQRTEQGDSAMYLCASSLFSLGTDTQYFGPGTRLTVL.

This clonotype has more than one count but fewer than ten. The chain employs TRBV7-9 and TRBJ1-6; TRBD1 matches 9 bases. The CDR3 is 15 residues long. Trimming at V came to 0 bases and at J to 9 bases, leaving 3 bases not matched to a gene. Germline CDR1 reads SEHNR; CDR2 reads FQNEAQ (reference sequence). The CDR3 is CASSLATGQGSPLHF. For the CDR3, the DNA is TGTGCCAGCAGCTTAGCGACGGGACAGGGTTCACCCCTCCACTTT. The full variable domain, with the rest looked up from reference TRBV7-9 and TRBJ1-6, is DTGVSQNPRHKITKRGQNVTFRCDPISEHNRLYWYRQTLGQGPEFLTYFQNEAQLEKSRLLSDRFSAERPKGSFSTLEIQRTEQGDSAMYLCASSLATGQGSPLHFGNGTRLTVT.

This clonotype occurred a few times. The J gene is TRBJ2-2, the V gene TRBV20-1; 9 nucleotides agree with TRBD1. V was pared by 1 base and J by 6 bases, with 3 bases of the junction left unmatched. The V gene's germline CDR1 is DFQATT and CDR2 SNEGSKA (reference sequence). The CDR3 is 14 amino acids. For the CDR3, the DNA is TGCAGTGCTAGAGGGAGGACAGGGGCCGGGGAGCTGTTTTTT. Residues: CSARGRTGAGELFF.

V is TRBV3-1 and J is TRBJ1-1; D remains unclear. Germline values: CDR1 LGHDT, CDR2 YNNKEL (reference sequence). There are 14 residues in the CDR3. The germline V and J ends were trimmed by 4 bases and 2 bases, with 11 bases remaining between them. CDR3 coding DNA: TGTGCCAGCAGCCCTCTGACACGTAACACTGAAGCTTTCTTT. This translates into CASSPLTRNTEAFF.

Ten or more counts support this clonotype. The CDR3 bases are TGCAGCGTTGTCTGGGGGACAGGGGGCGCCGAGCAGTACTTC. Protein sequence: CSVVWGTGGAEQYF. The chain is built from TRBV29-1 and TRBJ2-7; 12 positions match TRBD1. Unmatched junction bases numbered 7, after V lost 4 bases and J lost 6 bases. There are 14 residues in the CDR3. Looked up from germline, CDR1 is SQVTM and CDR2 is ANQGSEA.

This clonotype was counted many times. The chain couples TRBV20-1 to TRBJ2-7; no reliable D call. The germline gives CDR1 DFQATT, CDR2 SNEGSKA (reference sequence). CDR3 size: 11 residues. Trimming pared 0 bases from V and 3 bases from J, leaving 3 bases between. The CDR3 bases are TGCAGTGCTAGAGAAGGCTACGAGCAGTACTTC. This codes for CSAREGYEQYF.

In its sample, this clonotype was seen many times. The genes are TRBV5-1 and TRBJ2-3; unclear D gene. This CDR3 is 14 amino acids long. V was trimmed by 5 bases and J by 0 bases, leaving 10 bases between them. The germline V gene has CDR1 SGHRS and CDR2 YFSETQ. The CDR3 nucleotides are TGCGCCAGCAGGCTGGGCAGTAGCACAGATACGCAGTATTTT. This encodes CASRLGSSTDTQYF.

This clonotype was detected ten times or more. The chain couples TRBV5-1 to TRBJ2-1, with 14 bases matching TRBD2. The germline gives CDR1 SGHRS, CDR2 YFSETQ. The ends lost 3 bases at V and 6 bases at J; junction bases unmatched: 8. The CDR3 consists of 17 residues. CDR3 in amino acids: CASSSEGTSGSLNEQFF. The DNA for the CDR3 is TGCGCCAGCAGCTCCGAAGGGACTAGCGGGAGTCTCAATGAGCAGTTCTTC. Full variable domain (missing parts from reference TRBV5-1 and TRBJ2-1): KAGVTQTPRYLIKTRGQQVTLSCSPISGHRSVSWYQQTPGQGLQFLFEYFSETQRNKGNFPGRFSGRQFSNSRSEMNVSTLELGDSALYLCASSSEGTSGSLNEQFFGPGTRLTVL.

This clonotype was counted ten times or more. The chain links TRBV20-1 to TRBJ1-5; 8 nucleotides match TRBD1. Germline CDR1 DFQATT, CDR2 SNEGSKA (reference sequence). V lost 6 bases to trimming and J lost 6 bases; unmatched junction nucleotides: 16. The CDR3 contains 16 residues. Here the CDR3 DNA reads TGCAGTGCAACAACAGGGGGGGGGACGCGAAGTCAGCCCCAGCATTTT. It yields the protein CSATTGGGTRSQPQHF.

The chain employs TRBV9 and TRBJ2-7; 8 nucleotides line up with TRBD2. Trimming at V came to 2 bases and at J to 4 bases, leaving 8 bases not matched to a gene. Germline V gene lookup returns CDR1 SGDLS and CDR2 YYNGEE. The CDR3 has 15 residues. This CDR3 is CASSVASGSKYEQYF. CDR3 DNA sequence: TGTGCCAGCAGCGTGGCAAGCGGGAGTAAATACGAGCAGTACTTC.

The chain joins TRBV11-2 to TRBJ2-2; 12 bases map to TRBD2. The CDR3 has 17 amino acids. Germline loops: CDR1 SGHAT, CDR2 FQNNGV. J gave up 6 bases and V 0 bases, and 5 bases lay outside the gene matches. In nucleotides, the CDR3 is TGTGCCAGCAGCTTAGAGCCTAGCGGGAGGGTCGCCGGGGAGCTGTTTTTT. This translates into CASSLEPSGRVAGELFF.

This clonotype came up many times. The chain carries TRBV29-1 and TRBJ1-2; D not resolved. The CDR3 has 13 amino acids. CDR1 is SQVTM and CDR2 is ANQGSEA in the germline V gene. The V end lost 3 bases, the J end lost 0 bases, and 8 bases lay between the germline ends. The CDR3 sequence is CSVEPKSNYGYTF. The CDR3 coding sequence is TGCAGCGTTGAGCCCAAGTCTAACTATGGCTACACCTTC.

This clonotype was detected ten times or more. The chain links TRBV12-3 or TRBV12-4 to TRBJ2-2, with unresolved D. The CDR3 is made up of 15 amino acids. With 5 bases removed from V and 4 bases from J, the gap between germline ends came to 14 bases. The DNA for the CDR3 is TGTGCCAGCAGTCCAGCTCTTTTACTCACCGGGGAGCTGTTTTTT. This gives the protein CASSPALLLTGELFF.

The chain joins TRBV18 to TRBJ2-7, with 10 bases matching TRBD1. The V and J ends lost 5 bases and 5 bases, in that order; junction bases with no gene match: 6. The CDR3 runs 14 residues. Germline values: CDR1 KGHSH, CDR2 LQKENI. CDR3 sequence: CASSASGQGNEQYF. The CDR3 DNA reads as TGTGCCAGCTCAGCATCGGGACAGGGGAACGAGCAGTACTTC.

This clonotype was counted ten times or more. The chain employs TRBV27 and TRBJ1-1, with 9 bases identical to TRBD1. V lost 4 bases and J lost 7; bases outside the gene matches: 10. Germline CDR1 reads MNHEY; CDR2 reads SMNVEV (reference sequence). This CDR3 region has 15 residues. CDR3 nucleotides: TGTGCCAGCAGTTCTCCCGGGACAGGGAGGGGTGAAGCTTTCTTT. It encodes CASSSPGTGRGEAFF.

This clonotype appeared a few times. The chain couples TRBV7-9 to TRBJ2-1; possibly TRBD2 for D (6 bases). Deletions cut 2 bases from V and 9 bases from J, with 11 bases between. The CDR3 has 13 amino acids. Germline V gene lookup returns CDR1 SEHNR and CDR2 FQNEAQ (reference sequence). CDR3 sequence reads: CASSLPSVGEQFF. The DNA for the CDR3 is TGTGCCAGCAGCTTACCTAGCGTGGGTGAGCAGTTCTTC.

This clonotype was seen at least ten times. The chain links TRBV28 to TRBJ1-2; D ambiguous. The CDR3 runs 11 residues. Trimming pared 3 bases from V and 3 bases from J, leaving 2 bases between. The germline gives CDR1 MDHEN, CDR2 SYDVKM. CDR3 region: CASSFDYGYTF. CDR3 sequence (DNA): TGTGCCAGCAGTTTTGACTATGGCTACACCTTC.

This clonotype was picked up a small number of times. The V gene is TRBV6-5, the J gene TRBJ1-2, with D hard to call. The CDR3 runs to 14 residues. Germline V gene sequence: CDR1 MNHEY, CDR2 SVGAGI. V was clipped by 3 bases and J by 5 bases, with 13 bases between them. The CDR3 protein is CASSYNPLLYGYTF. The CDR3 DNA reads TGTGCCAGCAGTTATAACCCCCTATTATATGGCTACACCTTC.

This clonotype has at least ten counts. The chain links TRBV16 to TRBJ1-1; tentative D call: TRBD1 (6 bases). Germline lookup yields CDR1 KGHSY and CDR2 FQNENV. CDR3 length: 15 residues. Trimming cost V 0 bases and J 4 bases, with 12 bases left between them. The CDR3 DNA follows: TGTGCCAGCAGCCAATCGATTACAGGGACCACTGAAGCTTTCTTT. This codes for CASSQSITGTTEAFF.

This clonotype was seen only a few times. The chain is built from TRBV29-1 and TRBJ2-5; 7 positions match TRBD1. V lost 4 bases to trimming and J lost 4 bases; unmatched junction nucleotides: 6. CDR3 length: 13 amino acids. CDR1 is SQVTM, CDR2 ANQGSEA, per germline. CDR3 loop: CSVVQGRLETQYF. In DNA, the CDR3 is TGCAGCGTTGTACAGGGGCGCCTAGAGACCCAGTACTTC.

This clonotype came up a few times. The chain links TRBV27 to TRBJ1-5; maybe TRBD1 (5 bases). CDR1 MNHEY and CDR2 SMNVEV come from the germline V gene (reference sequence). The CDR3 has 13 residues. The ends were cut back, 3 bases at V and 6 bases at J, with 9 bases in the middle. The CDR3 reads CASSFRESQPQHF. CDR3 DNA: TGTGCCAGCAGTTTCAGGGAAAGTCAGCCCCAGCATTTT.

This clonotype was seen a handful of times. CDR3 nucleotide sequence: TGTGCCAGCAGCTTTGTCATGGGGGATTCACCCCTCCACTTT. It is translated as CASSFVMGDSPLHF. V usage is TRBV7-9 and J usage is TRBJ1-6, with D possibly TRBD1 on 5 matching bases. CDR3 length equals 14 residues. V was shortened by 3 bases and J by 8 bases, with 11 bases between the two germline ends. The germline V gene has CDR1 SEHNR and CDR2 FQNEAQ (reference sequence).

The genes are TRBV10-3 and TRBJ2-7; the match to TRBD1 covers 7 bases. Unmatched junction bases numbered 17, after V lost 6 bases and J lost 6 bases. Germline loops: CDR1 ENHRY, CDR2 SYGVKD. This CDR3 has 16 amino acids. The CDR3 sequence: CAISSLKGQKRLEQYF. As DNA, the CDR3 is TGTGCCATCAGCTCGCTTAAGGGACAGAAAAGGCTCGAGCAGTACTTC.